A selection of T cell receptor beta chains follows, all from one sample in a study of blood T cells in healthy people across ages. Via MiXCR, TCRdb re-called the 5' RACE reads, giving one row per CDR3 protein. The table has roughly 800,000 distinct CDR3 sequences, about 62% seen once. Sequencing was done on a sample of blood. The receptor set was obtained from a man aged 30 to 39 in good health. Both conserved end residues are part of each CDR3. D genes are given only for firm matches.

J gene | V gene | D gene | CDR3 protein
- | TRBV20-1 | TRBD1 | CSARRGTGRSEQYF
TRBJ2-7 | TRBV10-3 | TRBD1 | CAVGDRGYEQYF
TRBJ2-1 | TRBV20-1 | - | CSARAGGQYNEQFF
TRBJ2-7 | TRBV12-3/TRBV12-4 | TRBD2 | CASHRTSRGLAGLYEQYF
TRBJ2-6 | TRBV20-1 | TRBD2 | CSANGGVTGANVLTF
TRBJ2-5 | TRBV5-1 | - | CASANRGVGETQYF
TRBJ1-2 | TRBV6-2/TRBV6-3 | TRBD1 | CASSYSRDRNYGYTF
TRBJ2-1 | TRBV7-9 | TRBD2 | CATPGLANEQFF
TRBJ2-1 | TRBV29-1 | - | CSSRTPSYNEQFF
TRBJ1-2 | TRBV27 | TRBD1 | CASSSSGTGAAGYTF
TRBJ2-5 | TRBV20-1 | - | CSARDGYRAGETQYF
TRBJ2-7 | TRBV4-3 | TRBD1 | CASSQGLGGFYEQYF
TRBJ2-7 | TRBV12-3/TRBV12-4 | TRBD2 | CASMPGLADSTYEQYF
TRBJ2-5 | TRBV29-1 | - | CSVYGREETQYF
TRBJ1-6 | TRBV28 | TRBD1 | CASSSRQGSTPLHF
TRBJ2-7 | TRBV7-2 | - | CASSLVPESYEQYF
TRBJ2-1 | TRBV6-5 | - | CASSYAGEVRNEQFF
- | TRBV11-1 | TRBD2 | CASSFACGRYEQYF
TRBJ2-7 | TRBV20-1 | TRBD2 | CSASPPAGAYEQYF
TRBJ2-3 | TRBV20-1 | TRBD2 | CSANLAGARDTQYF
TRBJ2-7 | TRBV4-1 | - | CASSLDKGIFYEQYF
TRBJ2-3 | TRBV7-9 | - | CASSQPITPGTDTQYF
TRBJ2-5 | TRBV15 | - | CATSTDAAGRQVETQYF
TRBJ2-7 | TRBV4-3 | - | CASSQDQAAIHEQYF
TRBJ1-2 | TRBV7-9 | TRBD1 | CASSLALTGHGYTF
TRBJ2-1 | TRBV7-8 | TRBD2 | CASSRIGAGGFEQFF
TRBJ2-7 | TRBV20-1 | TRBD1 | CSARDYLTGTGAEQYF
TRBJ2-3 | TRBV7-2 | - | CASSFSDPPRVTDTQYF
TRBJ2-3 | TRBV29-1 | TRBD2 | CSGLLREVRGTQYF
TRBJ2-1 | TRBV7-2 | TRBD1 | CASSLGGQGSGEQFF
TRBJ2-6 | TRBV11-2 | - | CASSARPNSGANVLTF
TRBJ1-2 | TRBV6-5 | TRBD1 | CASTQGADVGYTF
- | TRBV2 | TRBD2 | CASSESPSGYISRETQYF
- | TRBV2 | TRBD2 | CASSDGVAGVYEQYF
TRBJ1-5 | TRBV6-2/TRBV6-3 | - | CASNTGNQPQHF
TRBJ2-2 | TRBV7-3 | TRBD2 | CASSENSGSNTGELFF
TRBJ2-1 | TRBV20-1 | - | CSALGQENNEQFF
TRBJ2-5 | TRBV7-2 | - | CASSLLGPVVVETQYF
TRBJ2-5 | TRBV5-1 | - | CASSLGQEGNEQYF
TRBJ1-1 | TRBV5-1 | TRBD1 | CASSLRPGGGTEAFF
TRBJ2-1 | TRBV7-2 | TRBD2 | CASSIHSGGFYNEQFF
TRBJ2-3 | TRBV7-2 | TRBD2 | CASSLVASGGEDTQYF
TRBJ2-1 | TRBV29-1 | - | CSIQQPGEFSYNEQFF
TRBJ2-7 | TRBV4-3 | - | CASSQDSDDEQYF
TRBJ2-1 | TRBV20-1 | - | CSARPLERLSYNEQFF
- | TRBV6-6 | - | CASKSRLREIDEQYF
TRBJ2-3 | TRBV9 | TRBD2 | CASNLAGVADTQYF
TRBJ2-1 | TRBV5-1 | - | CASSIAGQSNEQFF
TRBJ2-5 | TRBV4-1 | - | CASSHREPLETQYF
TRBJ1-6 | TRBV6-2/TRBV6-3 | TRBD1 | CASRDRNSPLHF
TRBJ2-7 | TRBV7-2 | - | CASSLVQGSNYEQYF
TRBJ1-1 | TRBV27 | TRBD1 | CASSLFAGQEAFF
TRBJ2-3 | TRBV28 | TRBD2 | CASIAGGHGTDTQYF